The clone carrying this T cell receptor delta chain rates as medium-sized (0.01 to 0.1%). This sample is drawn from a study of gamma-delta T cells after stem cell transplantation. Germline V CDR1 and CDR2: GEAIGNYY, EKD. This CDR3 is 17 amino acids long. V dropped 0 bases and J dropped 4 bases, with 20 bases sitting between them. TCRdb called clones from the RT-PCR reads again using CATT. The table lists about 2,800 delta-chain clones, 2.5% to 3% of them singletons. The TCR comes from a human donor. It is not recorded whose cells these are; they may come from a transplant donor. This chain joins TRDV2 and TRDJ1; tentatively, D is TRDD3 (6 bases). The sample comprised gamma-delta T cells. The CDR3: CACDTVGRRTGFDKLIF. Here the CDR3 DNA reads TGTGCCTGTGACACCGTAGGCCGCCGTACTGGGTTCGATAAACTCATCTTT.